The clone carrying this TCR delta chain has just a few counts. TCRdb re-called the reads using CATT. Here the sample spans thousands of delta-chain clones, 0.5% to 0.8% being singletons. The entry originates in a study of gamma-delta chains in newborns, infants, children. For the study at large: Microbial exposure reportedly drives polyclonal innate γδ T cell expansion after birth.

The CDR3 sequence is 18 residues long. In germline, CDR1 is GEAIGNYY, CDR2 EKD. V shed 4 bases, J shed 0 bases, and the junction held 8 bases outside the gene matches. This clonotype originated in a child who was a newborn, infant or young child, either healthy, febrile or measles-vaccinated (not recorded which). Material for sequencing was blood. The rearrangement uses TRDV2 and TRDJ3, with TRDD3 matching over 7 bases. CDR3: CACEHWGPSSWDTRQMFF. The CDR3 DNA follows: TGTGCCTGTGAACACTGGGGCCCAAGCTCCTGGGACACCCGACAGATGTTTTTC.